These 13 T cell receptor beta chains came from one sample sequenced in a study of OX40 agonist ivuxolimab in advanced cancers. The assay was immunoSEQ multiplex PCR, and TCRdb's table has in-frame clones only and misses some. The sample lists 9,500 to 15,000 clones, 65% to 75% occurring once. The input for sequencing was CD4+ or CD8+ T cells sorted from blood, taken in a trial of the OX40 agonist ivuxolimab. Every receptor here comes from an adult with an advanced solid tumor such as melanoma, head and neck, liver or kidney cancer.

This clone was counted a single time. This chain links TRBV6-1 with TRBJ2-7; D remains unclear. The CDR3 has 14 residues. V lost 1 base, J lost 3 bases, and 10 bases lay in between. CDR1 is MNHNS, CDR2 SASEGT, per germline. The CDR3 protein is CASSEVTVVYEQYF. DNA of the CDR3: TGTGCCAGCAGTGAAGTAACCGTAGTCTACGAGCAGTACTTC.

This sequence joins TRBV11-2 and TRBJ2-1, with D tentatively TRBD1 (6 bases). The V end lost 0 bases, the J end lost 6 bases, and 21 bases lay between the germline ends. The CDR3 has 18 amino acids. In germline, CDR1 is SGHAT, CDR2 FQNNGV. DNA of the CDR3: TGTGCCAGCAGCTTAGAGACAGGACTTGGCTCGGGGTTCAATGAGCAGTTCTTC. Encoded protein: CASSLETGLGSGFNEQFF.

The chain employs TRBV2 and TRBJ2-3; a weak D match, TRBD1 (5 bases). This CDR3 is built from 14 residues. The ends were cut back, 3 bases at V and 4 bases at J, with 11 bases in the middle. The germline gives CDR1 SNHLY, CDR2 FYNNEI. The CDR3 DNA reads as TGTGCCAGCAGTGATATCCAGGGCCCAGATACGCAGTATTTT. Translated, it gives CASSDIQGPDTQYF.

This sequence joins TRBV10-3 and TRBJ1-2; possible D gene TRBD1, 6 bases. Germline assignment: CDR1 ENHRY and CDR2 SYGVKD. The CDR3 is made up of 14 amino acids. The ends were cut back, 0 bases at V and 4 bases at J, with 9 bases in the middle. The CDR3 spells CAISESGALYGYTF. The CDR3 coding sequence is TGTGCCATCAGTGAGTCGGGGGCCCTCTATGGCTACACCTTC.

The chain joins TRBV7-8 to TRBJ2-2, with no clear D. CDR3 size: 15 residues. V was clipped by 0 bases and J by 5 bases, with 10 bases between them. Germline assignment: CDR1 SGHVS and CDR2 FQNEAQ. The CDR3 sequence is CASSLAKIETGELFF. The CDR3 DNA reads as TGTGCCAGCAGCTTAGCGAAGATAGAAACCGGGGAGCTGTTTTTT.

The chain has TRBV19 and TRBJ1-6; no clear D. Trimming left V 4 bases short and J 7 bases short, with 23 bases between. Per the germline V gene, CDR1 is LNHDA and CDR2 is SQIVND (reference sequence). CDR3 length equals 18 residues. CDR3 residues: CASSTHIRPHRTNSPLHF. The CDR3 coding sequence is TGTGCCAGTAGTACCCATATCCGACCGCACCGTACCAATTCACCCCTCCACTTT.

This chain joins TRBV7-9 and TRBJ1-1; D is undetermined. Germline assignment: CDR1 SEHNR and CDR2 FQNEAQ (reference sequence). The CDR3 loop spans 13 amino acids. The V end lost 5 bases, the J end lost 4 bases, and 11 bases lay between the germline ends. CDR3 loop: CASSVRGFTEAFF. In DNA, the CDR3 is TGTGCCAGCAGCGTAAGAGGGTTCACTGAAGCTTTCTTT. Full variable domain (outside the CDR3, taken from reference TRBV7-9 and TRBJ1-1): DTGVSQNPRHKITKRGQNVTFRCDPISEHNRLYWYRQTLGQGPEFLTYFQNEAQLEKSRLLSDRFSAERPKGSFSTLEIQRTEQGDSAMYLCASSVRGFTEAFFGQGTRLTVV.

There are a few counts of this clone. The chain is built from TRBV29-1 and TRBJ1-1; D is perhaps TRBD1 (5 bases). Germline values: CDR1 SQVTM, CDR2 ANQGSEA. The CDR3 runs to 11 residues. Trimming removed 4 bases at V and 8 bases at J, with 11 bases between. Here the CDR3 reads CSVGRGGEAFF. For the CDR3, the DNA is TGCAGCGTTGGAAGGGGAGGCGAAGCTTTCTTT.

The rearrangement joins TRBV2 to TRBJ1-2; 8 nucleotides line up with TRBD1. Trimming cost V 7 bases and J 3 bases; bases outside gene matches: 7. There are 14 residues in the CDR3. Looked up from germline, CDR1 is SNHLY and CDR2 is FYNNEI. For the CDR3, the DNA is TGTGCCAGCAAAAAGGACAGGGAGTACTATGGCTACACCTTC. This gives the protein CASKKDREYYGYTF. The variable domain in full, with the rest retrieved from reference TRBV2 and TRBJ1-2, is EPEVTQTPSHQVTQMGQEVILRCVPISNHLYFYWYRQILGQKVEFLVSFYNNEISEKSEIFDDQFSVERPDGSNFTLKIRSTKLEDSAMYFCASKKDREYYGYTFGSGTRLTVV.

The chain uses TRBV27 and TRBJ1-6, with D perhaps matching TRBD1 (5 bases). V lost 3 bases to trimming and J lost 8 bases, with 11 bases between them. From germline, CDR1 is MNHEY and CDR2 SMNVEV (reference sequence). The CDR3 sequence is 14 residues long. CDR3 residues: CASSLAGLHSPLHF. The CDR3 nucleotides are TGTGCCAGCAGTTTGGCGGGGCTGCATTCACCCCTCCACTTT.

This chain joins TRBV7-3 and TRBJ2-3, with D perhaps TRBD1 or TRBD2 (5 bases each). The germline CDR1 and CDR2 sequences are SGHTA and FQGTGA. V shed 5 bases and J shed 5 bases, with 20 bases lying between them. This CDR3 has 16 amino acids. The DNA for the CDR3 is TGTGCCAGCAGCGAAGACTACCTCGGGGCGGGAGATACGCAGTATTTT. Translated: CASSEDYLGAGDTQYF.

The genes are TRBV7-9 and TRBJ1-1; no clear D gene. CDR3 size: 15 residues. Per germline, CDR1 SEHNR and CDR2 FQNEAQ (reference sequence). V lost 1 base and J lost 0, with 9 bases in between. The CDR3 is CASSLEVAMNTEAFF. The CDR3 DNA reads TGTGCCAGCAGCTTAGAGGTGGCCATGAACACTGAAGCTTTCTTT.

The CDR3 spells CASSLPGQGPTEAFF. CDR3 DNA: TGTGCCAGTAGTCTTCCGGGACAGGGTCCCACTGAAGCTTTCTTT. The rearrangement uses TRBV19 and TRBJ1-1; 9 bases are a match to TRBD1. V was clipped by 5 bases and J by 4 bases; unmatched bases: 8. The CDR3 runs 15 residues. Germline assignment: CDR1 LNHDA and CDR2 SQIVND (reference sequence). Supplemented by reference TRBV19 and TRBJ1-1, the full variable domain reads DGGITQSPKYLFRKEGQNVTLSCEQNLNHDAMYWYRQDPGQGLRLIYYSQIVNDFQKGDIAEGYSVSREKKESFPLTVTSAQKNPTAFYLCASSLPGQGPTEAFFGQGTRLTVV.